These 29 T cell receptor beta chains originate from one sample sequenced in a study of T cell responses to AZD1222 COVID-19 vaccine. The repertoire was sequenced with immunoSEQ multiplex PCR; TCRdb's copy has only in-frame clones and lacks some. The sample records 90,000 to 130,000 clones, roughly 87% being singletons. The source material was peripheral blood, sampled on day 0 of MenACWY control vaccination. The source of these receptors is an adult in good health.

The chain is built from TRBV5-4 and TRBJ1-2; possible D gene TRBD1, 6 bases. From germline, CDR1 is SGHNT and CDR2 YYREEE (reference sequence). This CDR3 is 14 amino acids long. V lost 4 bases and J 4 bases, leaving 14 bases between the germline ends. The CDR3 spells CASSIDRPGYGYTF. CDR3 DNA sequence: TGTGCCAGCAGCATCGACAGGCCGGGCTATGGCTACACCTTC. Variable domain in full (rest from reference TRBV5-4 and TRBJ1-2): ETGVTQSPTHLIKTRGQQVTLRCSSQSGHNTVSWYQQALGQGPQFIFQYYREEENGRGNFPPRFSGLQFPNYSSELNVNALELDDSALYLCASSIDRPGYGYTFGSGTRLTVV.

The rearrangement joins TRBV3-1 (or the pseudogene TRBV3-2) to TRBJ1-2; D gene ambiguous. The V and J ends lost 6 bases and 6 bases respectively, with 17 bases between them. The germline gives CDR1 LGHDT, CDR2 YNNKEL (reference sequence). The CDR3 loop spans 14 amino acids. CDR3 DNA: TGTGCCAGCAGTCCTCGTTCGTTTGGGGATGGCTACACCTTC. Translation: CASSPRSFGDGYTF.

This clone was detected once. The chain combines TRBV27 with TRBJ1-6; the match to TRBD1 covers 10 bases. The V gene's germline CDR1 is MNHEY and CDR2 SMNVEV (reference sequence). Trimming cost V 5 bases and J 9 bases; bases outside gene matches: 1. This CDR3 spans 13 amino acids. The CDR3 DNA is TGTGCCAGCAGTGGGACAGGGGTTTCACCCCTCCACTTT. This gives the protein CASSGTGVSPLHF.

The gene calls are TRBV4-3 and TRBJ1-4; D remains ambiguous. From germline, CDR1 is LGHNA and CDR2 YSLEER. The CDR3 is 15 residues long. V was clipped by 0 bases and J by 8 bases, with 13 bases between them. For the CDR3, the DNA is TGCGCCAGCAGCCAAGAGGGAGCCGGTCAGGAAAAACTGTTTTTT. The encoded protein is CASSQEGAGQEKLFF.

V is TRBV7-2 and J is TRBJ2-5; 10 nucleotides match TRBD2. Trimming at V came to 5 bases and at J to 5 bases, leaving 11 bases not matched to a gene. The CDR3 extends over 16 amino acids. Per the germline V gene, CDR1 is SGHTA and CDR2 is FQGNSA. The CDR3 nucleotides read TGTGCCAGCAGCCTCAGCGGGGGGGCCGGTTGGGAGACCCAGTACTTC. This sequence encodes CASSLSGGAGWETQYF.

This sequence joins TRBV11-3 and TRBJ1-1, with no clear D. V was pared by 1 base and J by 1 base, with 7 bases between. This CDR3 has 14 amino acids. Looked up from germline, CDR1 is SGHNT and CDR2 is YENEEA. The CDR3 loop is CASSLGRENTEAFF. CDR3 DNA: TGTGCCAGCAGCTTAGGCCGGGAGAACACTGAAGCTTTCTTT.

The gene calls are TRBV19 and TRBJ2-7, with no clear D. CDR3 length: 17 residues. Trimming cost V 2 bases and J 4 bases, with 21 bases left between them. Germline V CDR1 and CDR2: LNHDA, SQIVND (reference sequence). The DNA for the CDR3 is TGTGCCAGTAGTATACCCTCACGTGGGTTCACCGGTTACGAGCAGTACTTC. Translated, it gives CASSIPSRGFTGYEQYF.

The V and J genes are TRBV3-1 (or the pseudogene TRBV3-2) and TRBJ2-3, with 10 bases identical to TRBD2. The V segment lost 3 bases and the J segment 0 bases; nucleotides outside the gene matches: 6. The length of the CDR3 is 17 residues. The germline gives CDR1 LGHDT, CDR2 YNNKEL (reference sequence). CDR3 coding DNA: TGTGCCAGCAGCCACGGGACTAGCGCTTCTAGCACAGATACGCAGTATTTT. This sequence encodes CASSHGTSASSTDTQYF.

This clone was observed a single time. This sequence joins TRBV6-5 and TRBJ1-5, with D possibly being TRBD1 (5 bases). In germline, CDR1 is MNHEY, CDR2 SVGAGI. The CDR3 runs 14 residues. V was clipped by 8 bases and J by 3 bases, with 14 bases between them. The CDR3 loop reads CASRKGLDNQPQHF. The CDR3 DNA sequence: TGTGCCAGCCGCAAGGGGCTGGACAATCAGCCCCAGCATTTT.

The chain links TRBV21-1 to TRBJ1-1. TRBV21-1 is a recognized pseudogene. CDR3 length: 15 residues. The CDR3: CASSEWTEENTEAFF. For the CDR3, the DNA is TGTGCCAGCAGCGAATGGACGGAGGAGAACACTGAAGCTTTCTTT.

The chain has TRBV7-8 and TRBJ2-7; D is unclear. Germline V gives CDR1 SGHVS, CDR2 FQNEAQ. This CDR3 spans 11 amino acids. Trimming removed 5 bases from V and 3 bases from J, with 5 bases in between. The CDR3, as DNA: TGTGCCAGCAGCCCTAGCTACGAGCAGTACTTC. Translation gives CASSPSYEQYF.

The V gene is TRBV19, the J gene TRBJ2-5; either TRBD1 or TRBD2 may fit D (5 bases each). The germline V gene has CDR1 LNHDA and CDR2 SQIVND (reference sequence). V was clipped by 7 bases and J by 2 bases, with 14 bases between them. The CDR3 runs 14 residues. CDR3 nucleotide sequence: TGTGCCAGTAACAACCCGGGGCAGCAAGAGACCCAGTACTTC. As protein: CASNNPGQQETQYF.

The chain uses TRBV7-8 and TRBJ1-3; 8 bases match TRBD1. The CDR3 runs 16 residues. V lost 1 base to trimming and J lost 0 bases; unmatched junction nucleotides: 2. Germline V gene lookup returns CDR1 SGHVS and CDR2 FQNEAQ. The chain's CDR3 is CASSLGTGHSGNTIYF. CDR3 DNA: TGTGCCAGCAGCTTAGGGACAGGGCACTCTGGAAACACCATATATTTT.

This chain joins TRBV2 and TRBJ1-2; 8 bases agree with TRBD1. The CDR3 is made up of 16 amino acids. The V gene end was trimmed by 3 bases and the J gene end by 1 base; junction bases not matched to a gene: 7. Germline-derived CDR1 and CDR2 are SNHLY and FYNNEI. The CDR3 DNA sequence: TGTGCCAGCAGTGAGGATGAGACAGGGGTTAACTATGGCTACACCTTC. The encoded protein is CASSEDETGVNYGYTF.

In this sample, this clone turned up a few times. The chain uses TRBV5-4 and TRBJ2-3; 11 positions agree with TRBD2. There are 16 residues in the CDR3. Looked up from germline, CDR1 is SGHNT and CDR2 is YYREEE (reference sequence). V shed 4 bases and J 0 bases; nucleotides not matched to a gene: 4. CDR3 region: CASSPGLAESTDTQYF. DNA of the CDR3: TGTGCCAGCAGCCCGGGACTAGCGGAAAGCACAGATACGCAGTATTTT.

The chain employs TRBV9 and TRBJ1-1; no definite D call. The V end was cut by 0 bases, the J end by 1 base, with 7 bases between. The germline V gene encodes CDR1 SGDLS and CDR2 YYNGEE. The CDR3 is 14 amino acids. Here the CDR3 DNA reads TGTGCCAGCAGCGTAGTTAGGACGAACACTGAAGCTTTCTTT. Protein: CASSVVRTNTEAFF.

This chain uses TRBV2 with TRBJ1-1; possibly TRBD1 for D (5 bases). Germline V gives CDR1 SNHLY, CDR2 FYNNEI. Trimming removed 5 bases from V and 3 bases from J, with 13 bases in between. This CDR3 spans 14 amino acids. This chain's CDR3 is CASSTGGVYTEAFF. DNA of the CDR3: TGTGCCAGCAGTACAGGTGGAGTCTACACTGAAGCTTTCTTT.

The gene calls are TRBV29-1 and TRBJ1-2, with a tentative D call TRBD1 (5 bases). V lost 5 bases, J lost 2 bases, and 9 bases lay in between. Germline V lookup: CDR1 SQVTM, CDR2 ANQGSEA. The length of the CDR3 is 12 residues. This CDR3 reads CSVQPGNYGYTF. CDR3 sequence (DNA): TGCAGCGTTCAACCAGGGAACTATGGCTACACCTTC.

The chain is built from TRBV7-9 and TRBJ1-1; D is perhaps TRBD1 (5 bases). This CDR3 region has 13 residues. The V end lost 4 bases, the J end lost 9 bases, and 15 bases lay between the germline ends. From germline, CDR1 is SEHNR and CDR2 FQNEAQ (reference sequence). The CDR3 DNA reads as TGTGCCAGCAGCTCCACAGGTCCTCGGAAAGCTTTCTTT. Translation gives CASSSTGPRKAFF.

The chain employs TRBV9 and TRBJ2-3; no reliable D call. The V gene lost 1 base and the J gene lost 6 bases, with 12 bases spanning the gap. CDR3 length equals 14 residues. Germline V gene data show CDR1 as SGDLS and CDR2 as YYNGEE. This chain's CDR3 is CASSVPGAFDTQYF. CDR3 nucleotide sequence: TGTGCCAGCAGCGTACCAGGAGCTTTCGATACGCAGTATTTT.

The chain links TRBV19 to TRBJ1-4; TRBD1 is a possible D gene (5 bases). Germline CDR1 is LNHDA and CDR2 is SQIVND (reference sequence). CDR3 size: 16 residues. Trimming shortened V by 7 bases and J by 2 bases, and 17 bases separated the two germline ends. The CDR3 bases are TGTGCCAGTACCTTAGACAGCCTCACCACTAATGAAAAACTGTTTTTT. It codes for CASTLDSLTTNEKLFF. The full variable domain, its missing parts supplied by reference TRBV19 and TRBJ1-4, is DGGITQSPKYLFRKEGQNVTLSCEQNLNHDAMYWYRQDPGQGLRLIYYSQIVNDFQKGDIAEGYSVSREKKESFPLTVTSAQKNPTAFYLCASTLDSLTTNEKLFFGSGTQLSVL.

The rearrangement joins TRBV28 to TRBJ1-5, with D maybe TRBD1 (5 bases). Trimming removed 5 bases from V and 8 bases from J, with 19 bases in between. Germline V gene sequence: CDR1 MDHEN, CDR2 SYDVKM. The CDR3 has 15 amino acids. The chain's CDR3 is CASSDATGNAKPQHF. DNA of the CDR3: TGTGCCAGCAGTGATGCTACAGGTAATGCCAAGCCCCAGCATTTT.

J is TRBJ1-6 and V is TRBV18; the match to TRBD1 covers 7 bases. Germline lookup yields CDR1 KGHSH and CDR2 LQKENI. Trimming cost V 6 bases and J 6 bases; bases outside gene matches: 8. The CDR3 sequence is 15 residues long. As DNA, the CDR3 is TGTGCCAGCTCCCCCAGGGGGACAAGTAATTCACCCCTCCACTTT. Its translation is CASSPRGTSNSPLHF.

The chain employs TRBV5-1 and TRBJ2-7, with 11 bases that match TRBD1. V dropped 4 bases and J dropped 5; count of bases not matched to a gene: 2. Germline V gives CDR1 SGHRS, CDR2 YFSETQ. The CDR3 runs to 13 residues. CDR3 bases: TGCGCCAGCAGCGAGGGACAGGGGGACGAGCAGTACTTC. Protein sequence: CASSEGQGDEQYF.

The rearrangement joins TRBV18 to TRBJ1-6, with a tentative D call TRBD1 (5 bases). Trimming removed 2 bases from V and 9 bases from J, with 14 bases in between. Per the germline V gene, CDR1 is KGHSH and CDR2 is LQKENI. The CDR3 has 15 residues. The CDR3 DNA is TGTGCCAGCTCACCAGTTATCCAGGGCAGTTCACCCCTCCACTTT. It yields the protein CASSPVIQGSSPLHF.

Details on this clone: The same CDR3 is also encoded by other DNA sequences in this sample. The chain recombines TRBV5-1 with TRBJ1-2, with 7 nucleotides matching TRBD1. Trimming cost V 0 bases and J 4 bases; bases outside gene matches: 3. The CDR3 loop spans 14 amino acids. Per germline, CDR1 SGHRS and CDR2 YFSETQ. CDR3 nucleotide sequence: TGCGCCAGCAGCTTGGGTCAGGGGGGCTATGGCTACACCTTC. It codes for CASSLGQGGYGYTF.

This chain uses TRBV6-5 with TRBJ2-7; no clear D. CDR1 and CDR2 from the germline V gene are MNHEY and SVGAGI. The CDR3 runs to 14 residues. Trimming shortened V by 6 bases and J by 0 bases, and 12 bases separated the two germline ends. CDR3 sequence (DNA): TGTGCCAGCAGGTTAGGTCACAACTCCTACGAGCAGTACTTC. It is translated as CASRLGHNSYEQYF.

The chain uses TRBV29-1 and TRBJ1-3; D unclear. The germline CDR1 and CDR2 sequences are SQVTM and ANQGSEA. Trimming removed 1 base at V and 1 base at J, with 5 bases between. This CDR3 comprises 13 residues. DNA for the CDR3: TGCAGCGTTGAAGTCAGATCTGGAAACACCATATATTTT. Translation gives CSVEVRSGNTIYF.

This chain joins TRBV28 and TRBJ1-5; D ambiguous. The germline gives CDR1 MDHEN, CDR2 SYDVKM. The CDR3 is 15 residues long. Deletions cut 6 bases from V and 0 bases from J, with 12 bases between. The CDR3 reads CASRTSTPSNQPQHF. In nucleotides, the CDR3 is TGTGCCAGCAGAACTAGTACTCCTAGCAATCAGCCCCAGCATTTT.